These 27 T cell receptor beta chains came from one sample sequenced in a study of molecular identifiers for immune sequencing clone quantification. TCRdb fed the PCR reads into MiXCR, producing one record per CDR3 protein. The sample has 550,000 to 750,000 distinct CDR3 sequences; about 20% are singletons. Sequenced sample: naive CD8+ T cells from blood, with Jurkat cell RNA spiked in. Subset reported: FACS-sorted CD8+CD4-CCR7+CD45RA+ naive T cells. These receptors came from a human donor in good health. Some libraries in this study had Jurkat cell RNA spiked in.

Turning to this clonotype: A junction boundary mismatches the germline segment, possibly from a read error. This chain joins TRBV6-2 or TRBV6-3 and TRBJ1-2, with 7 nucleotides matching TRBD1. Germline V gene data show CDR1 as MNHEY and CDR2 as SVGEGT. The CDR3 totals 15 residues. The CDR3 region has the DNA TGTGCCAGCAGCTACTGGGACAGCACTAACTATGGCTACACCTTC. Amino acid sequence: CASSYWDSTNYGYTF.

This clonotype was observed many times. The chain employs TRBV29-1 and TRBJ1-6; TRBD1 agrees at 7 bases. This CDR3 region has 13 residues. Germline values: CDR1 SQVTM, CDR2 ANQGSEA. J was trimmed by 7 bases and V by 4 bases; bases with no gene match: 4. The CDR3 DNA is TGCAGCGTTGCTGACAGGGCGAATTCACCCCTCCACTTT. This translates into CSVADRANSPLHF.

This clonotype was counted ten times or more. The chain has TRBV7-9 and TRBJ1-3; D is uncertain. The V and J ends lost 5 bases and 0 bases respectively, with 14 bases between them. Germline loops: CDR1 SEHNR, CDR2 FQNEAQ (reference sequence). The CDR3 runs 16 residues. The CDR3 DNA reads TGTGCCAGCAGCACCACTGGCGGACCCTCTGGAAACACCATATATTTT. Its protein is CASSTTGGPSGNTIYF.

There are many counts of this clonotype. The chain combines TRBV28 with TRBJ1-5, with TRBD1 matching over 7 bases. The CDR3 loop spans 13 amino acids. Germline assignment: CDR1 MDHEN and CDR2 SYDVKM. After removal of 8 bases from V and 5 bases from J, the junction contained 6 bases not matched to a gene. The CDR3 is CASWDSAYQPQHF. The CDR3, as DNA: TGTGCCAGCTGGGACAGTGCATATCAGCCCCAGCATTTT.

Regarding this clonotype: Because it lacks the conserved phenylalanine or tryptophan at the end, this CDR3 is likely a read error. V usage is TRBV25-1 and J usage is TRBJ2-1; D is undetermined. Germline CDR1 MGHDK, CDR2 SYGVNS. V lost 9 bases, J lost 6 bases, and 6 bases lay in between. This CDR3 comprises 10 residues. As DNA, the CDR3 is TGTGCCAGTGGATTCAATGAGCAGTTCCTC. It yields the protein CASGFNEQFL.

The chain joins TRBV7-2 to TRBJ2-2, with 10 bases aligning to TRBD2. Germline CDR1 is SGHTA and CDR2 is FQGNSA. The CDR3 is 16 amino acids. V lost 2 bases to trimming and J lost 6 bases; unmatched junction nucleotides: 6. The CDR3 protein is CASSLSQRGGAGELFF. The DNA for the CDR3 is TGTGCCAGCAGCTTAAGTCAGCGGGGGGGCGCCGGGGAGCTGTTTTTT.

This clonotype was picked up many times. V usage is TRBV6-6 and J usage is TRBJ1-2; maybe TRBD1 (5 bases). From germline, CDR1 is MNHNY and CDR2 SVGAGI (reference sequence). The CDR3 consists of 13 residues. V was clipped by 9 bases and J by 4 bases, with 15 bases between them. CDR3 nucleotide sequence: TGTGCCAGTAAAGGGGTGGAAGCCTATGGCTACACCTTC. As protein: CASKGVEAYGYTF.

As regards this clonotype: Relative to the germline gene, one junction end is altered; a read error may explain this. This chain joins TRBV30 and TRBJ2-6; 7 bases map to TRBD1. CDR3 length equals 16 residues. The germline gives CDR1 GTSNPN, CDR2 SVGIG (reference sequence). The CDR3 DNA reads as TGTGCCCGGAGTGTAATCAGGGGGTCTGGGGCCAACGTCCTGACTTTC. Its translation is CARSVIRGSGANVLTF.

This clonotype came up many times. The V gene is TRBV2, the J gene TRBJ2-3; D is unresolved. Germline V gene data show CDR1 as SNHLY and CDR2 as FYNNEI. The CDR3 has 14 amino acids. V was cut by 6 bases and J by 2 bases, with 12 bases left in between. CDR3 sequence reads: CASRTTRNTDTQYF. The CDR3 DNA follows: TGTGCCAGCAGGACGACCAGGAACACAGATACGCAGTATTTT.

A note on this clonotype: This may come from a read error, since a much larger clone is one base off. This sequence joins TRBV20-1 and TRBJ2-3; D call uncertain. The CDR3 has 10 residues. V was cut by 4 bases and J by 5 bases, with 4 bases left in between. CDR1 and CDR2 from the germline V gene are DFQATT and SNEGSKA (reference sequence). CDR3 DNA: TGCAGTGCTAATGTAGATACGCAGTATTTT. It translates to CSANVDTQYF.

The sample holds many counts of this clonotype. The chain employs TRBV27 and TRBJ1-1; TRBD1 might be the D (6 bases). Trimming took off 2 bases at V and 7 bases at J, with 14 bases between the two ends. The CDR3 is 14 residues long. In germline, CDR1 is MNHEY, CDR2 SMNVEV (reference sequence). DNA for the CDR3: TGTGCCAGCAGTTTAGTGACAGGCCACCTTGAAGCTTTCTTT. It codes for CASSLVTGHLEAFF.

Many counts were recorded for this clonotype. The rearrangement joins TRBV9 to TRBJ2-2, with TRBD1 matching over 8 bases. CDR3 length: 15 amino acids. The V and J ends lost 0 bases and 4 bases, in that order; junction bases with no gene match: 2. From germline, CDR1 is SGDLS and CDR2 YYNGEE. CDR3 coding DNA: TGTGCCAGCAGCGTAGTGGGACAGGCCACCGGGGAGCTGTTTTTT. Its translation: CASSVVGQATGELFF. Supplemented by reference TRBV9 and TRBJ2-2, the full variable domain reads DSGVTQTPKHLITATGQRVTLRCSPRSGDLSVYWYQQSLDQGLQFLIQYYNGEERAKGNILERFSAQQFPDLHSELNLSSLELGDSALYFCASSVVGQATGELFFGEGSRLTVL.

This chain connects TRBV5-6 to TRBJ1-3; weak D call: TRBD1 (5 bases). The length of the CDR3 is 15 residues. Germline assignment: CDR1 SGHDT and CDR2 YYEEEE. Trimming stripped 4 bases from V and 2 bases from J, with 13 bases between. CDR3 amino acids: CASSPSWGTGNTIYF. CDR3 DNA sequence: TGTGCCAGCAGCCCCTCTTGGGGCACTGGAAACACCATATATTTT.

This clonotype was detected ten times or more. V and J are TRBV27 and TRBJ1-1; a possible D gene is TRBD1 (5 bases). Trimming shortened V by 3 bases and J by 4 bases, and 12 bases separated the two germline ends. The germline V gene encodes CDR1 MNHEY and CDR2 SMNVEV (reference sequence). CDR3 size: 14 residues. CDR3 DNA: TGTGCCAGCAGTTTCTGGGGGTCGGGCACTGAAGCTTTCTTT. Translating gives CASSFWGSGTEAFF.

With regard to this clonotype: The junction shows a germline mismatch at one end, possibly a read error. The V gene is TRBV5-5, the J gene TRBJ2-7; TRBD1 agrees at 7 bases. The germline V gene encodes CDR1 SGHKS and CDR2 YYEKEE (reference sequence). This CDR3 comprises 14 residues. The CDR3 is CAGSTGTVTYEQYF. The DNA of the CDR3 is TGTGCCGGCAGCACAGGGACAGTAACCTACGAGCAGTACTTC. Variable domain in full (rest from reference TRBV5-5 and TRBJ2-7): DAGVTQSPTHLIKTRGQQVTLRCSPISGHKSVSWYQQVLGQGPQFIFQYYEKEERGRGNFPDRFSARQFPNYSSELNVNALLLGDSALYLCAGSTGTVTYEQYFGPGTRLTVT.

In the case of this clonotype: This may stem from a read error, because a much larger clone lies one nucleotide away. The V and J genes are TRBV6-2 or TRBV6-3 and TRBJ2-7; 8 bases agree with TRBD1. The CDR3 runs to 14 residues. V lost 2 bases to trimming and J lost 7 bases; unmatched junction nucleotides: 7. Per germline, CDR1 MNHEY and CDR2 SVGEGT. The CDR3 sequence: CASSYIGQGEEQYF. The CDR3 nucleotides are TGTGCCAGCAGTTACATTGGACAGGGCGAAGAGCAGTACTTC.

This clonotype was seen many times. At one boundary the junction diverges from the germline segment, which might be a read error. The chain links TRBV7-9 to TRBJ2-5, with 9 bases identical to TRBD1. Per germline, CDR1 SEHNR and CDR2 FQNEAQ (reference sequence). There are 14 residues in the CDR3. The CDR3 DNA sequence: TGCGCCAGCAGCTTGGGACAGGGACAAGAGACCCAGTACTTC. It specifies CASSLGQGQETQYF.

This clonotype was observed many times. The chain has TRBV6-1 and TRBJ1-5; D is perhaps TRBD1 (5 bases). Trimming took off 3 bases at V and 1 base at J, with 7 bases between the two ends. The germline V gene has CDR1 MNHNS and CDR2 SASEGT. This CDR3 has 14 residues. The CDR3 here is CASSEPGSNQPQHF. As DNA, the CDR3 is TGTGCCAGCAGTGAGCCAGGGAGCAATCAGCCCCAGCATTTT.

This clonotype was seen a handful of times. The conserved closing phenylalanine or tryptophan is absent in this CDR3, likely reflecting a read error. This chain links TRBV25-1 with TRBJ2-2; the D is unclear. CDR1 is MGHDK and CDR2 is SYGVNS in the germline V gene. The CDR3 contains 15 residues. Deletions cut 4 bases from V and 6 bases from J, with 15 bases between. CDR3 in amino acids: CASSAGKVLSGELFS. The CDR3 DNA reads TGTGCCAGCAGTGCAGGCAAAGTTCTCTCCGGGGAGCTGTTTTCT.

This clonotype was detected ten times or more. The chain recombines TRBV14 with TRBJ1-4, with D unclear. The length of the CDR3 is 18 residues. V lost 0 bases, J lost 5 bases, and 19 bases lay in between. CDR1 is SGHDN and CDR2 is FVKESK in the germline V gene. CDR3 DNA: TGTGCCAGCAGCCAAGAAAGAGGGCAGGTGCTTGTCAATGAAAAACTGTTTTTT. Its protein product is CASSQERGQVLVNEKLFF. The variable domain in full, with the rest retrieved from reference TRBV14 and TRBJ1-4, is EAGVTQFPSHSVIEKGQTVTLRCDPISGHDNLYWYRRVMGKEIKFLLHFVKESKQDESGMPNNRFLAERTGGTYSTLKVQPAELEDSGVYFCASSQERGQVLVNEKLFFGSGTQLSVL.

This clonotype was counted a few times. An end of the junction does not agree with germline; a read error may underlie this. The V and J genes are TRBV28 and TRBJ2-6; the match to TRBD2 covers 11 bases. Germline assignment: CDR1 MDHEN and CDR2 SYDVKM. The CDR3 consists of 20 residues. The CDR3 here is CASNQGPSGRKLGGANVLTF. The CDR3 DNA reads as TGCGCCAGCAACCAAGGGCCTAGCGGGAGGAAACTTGGTGGGGCCAACGTCCTGACTTTC. The full variable domain, in which reference TRBV28 and TRBJ2-6 provide the parts outside the CDR3, is DVKVTQSSRYLVKRTGEKVFLECVQDMDHENMFWYRQDPGLGLRLIYFSYDVKMKEKGDIPEGYSVSREKKERFSLILESASTNQTSMYLCASNQGPSGRKLGGANVLTFGAGSRLTVL.

This clonotype showed up many times. The gene calls are TRBV12-3 or TRBV12-4 and TRBJ1-6; D is possibly TRBD1 (5 bases). This CDR3 region has 13 residues. V lost 3 bases to trimming and J lost 7 bases, with 7 bases between them. The CDR3 coding sequence is TGTGCCAGCAGTTTCAGGGAAAATTCACCCCTCCACTTT. Amino acids: CASSFRENSPLHF.

Comment on this clonotype: One end of the junction varies from germline; a read error may be responsible. The chain carries TRBV11-1 and TRBJ2-6, with 7 bases fitting TRBD1. The CDR3 is made up of 21 amino acids. Germline CDR1 reads SGHAT; CDR2 reads FQDESV (reference sequence). The DNA of the CDR3 is TGTGCCAGCAGTTTAGCAACGGGGCCACAGGGGTATATCTCTGGGGCCAACGTCCTGACTTTC. This gives the protein CASSLATGPQGYISGANVLTF.

The table lists this clonotype with many counts. The chain combines TRBV11-2 with TRBJ2-5; unclear D gene. CDR1 is SGHAT, CDR2 FQNNGV, per germline. V was trimmed by 5 bases and J by 0 bases, leaving 10 bases between them. The CDR3 runs 14 residues. The CDR3: CASSRLEYQETQYF. The CDR3 DNA follows: TGTGCCAGCAGCCGCTTGGAGTACCAAGAGACCCAGTACTTC.

This chain links TRBV19 with TRBJ1-5; 7 nucleotides match TRBD1. Germline V gene data show CDR1 as LNHDA and CDR2 as SQIVND (reference sequence). V lost 11 bases, J lost 5 bases, and 15 bases stayed unmatched. The CDR3 length is 15 residues. CDR3 in DNA: TGTGCCGGCACCGAGACAGGGTATTTTGATCAGCCCCAGCATTTT. Encoded protein: CAGTETGYFDQPQHF.

There are many counts of this clonotype. This chain joins TRBV7-6 and TRBJ2-5; no reliable D call. The CDR3 consists of 13 residues. Trimming removed 5 bases from V and 5 bases from J, with 12 bases in between. The V gene's germline CDR1 is SGHVS and CDR2 FNYEAQ. The CDR3 spells CASSQSPPETQYF. The CDR3 DNA reads TGTGCCAGCAGCCAGTCGCCCCCCGAGACCCAGTACTTC.

The sample holds a few counts of this clonotype. The chain recombines TRBV27 with TRBJ2-6; TRBD1 aligns across 8 bases. The V gene's germline CDR1 is MNHEY and CDR2 SMNVEV (reference sequence). The CDR3 totals 18 residues. J lost 0 bases, V lost 4 bases, and 8 bases had no gene match. The CDR3 DNA sequence: TGTGCCAGCAGTTCACCGGGACAGGAGAGCTCTGGGGCCAACGTCCTGACTTTC. It specifies CASSSPGQESSGANVLTF.